What follows are 9 T cell receptor beta chains derived from one specimen sequenced in a study of early T cells in non-severe SARS-CoV-2 infection. TCRdb recomputed calls from the 5' RACE reads with MiXCR, one row per CDR3 protein. The table records tens of thousands of distinct CDR3 sequences, 5.5% to 6.5% of them present only once. The sample comprised whole blood. The receptors shown here come from an adult who was a healthcare worker with PCR-confirmed SARS-CoV-2 infection or an uninfected control (not recorded which).

This clonotype was seen ten or more times. Written as DNA, the CDR3 is TGTGCCAGCAGTGATGGGGACGGAAACAATGAGCAGTTCTTC. The encoded protein is CASSDGDGNNEQFF. The chain has TRBV2 and TRBJ2-1, with D possibly being TRBD1 or TRBD2 (5 bases each). Trimming took 3 bases from V and 5 from J, leaving 11 bases between them. CDR1 and CDR2 (germline): SNHLY, FYNNEI. This CDR3 contains 14 residues.

This clonotype was observed at least ten times. V and J are TRBV5-6 and TRBJ2-1; a weak D match, TRBD2 (5 bases). V was cut by 4 bases and J by 1 base, with 9 bases left in between. Germline CDR1 is SGHDT and CDR2 is YYEEEE. This CDR3 is 14 amino acids long. This CDR3 reads CASSEADSYNEQFF. The CDR3 nucleotides are TGTGCCAGCAGCGAAGCGGATTCCTACAATGAGCAGTTCTTC.

This clonotype was detected only a few times. The CDR3: CASSQDRGYHYEQYF. In DNA form, the CDR3 reads TGCGCCAGCAGCCAAGATAGGGGGTACCACTACGAGCAGTACTTC. V gene TRBV4-3 combines with J gene TRBJ2-7; TRBD1 might be the D (6 bases). Germline CDR1 is LGHNA and CDR2 is YSLEER. The CDR3 consists of 15 residues. V lost 0 bases and J 3 bases, leaving 12 bases between the germline ends.

This clonotype has a handful of counts. The chain combines TRBV2 with TRBJ2-1, with 9 positions matching TRBD1. The J segment lost 5 bases and the V segment lost 6 bases, leaving 5 bases of the junction unmatched. The V gene's germline CDR1 is SNHLY and CDR2 FYNNEI. This CDR3 contains 14 residues. The CDR3 reads CASSPGTGNNEQFF. The CDR3 bases are TGTGCCAGCAGCCCCGGGACAGGGAACAATGAGCAGTTCTTC.

This clonotype was observed at least ten times. The chain employs TRBV6-1 and TRBJ2-7; D uncertain. This CDR3 is 12 amino acids long. Trimming removed 1 base at V and 6 bases at J, with 7 bases between. CDR1 and CDR2 (germline): MNHNS, SASEGT. The CDR3 DNA follows: TGTGCCAGCAGTGAAGGTTCGGCCGAGCAGTACTTC. Translated, it gives CASSEGSAEQYF.

V gene TRBV5-1 combines with J gene TRBJ1-2, with 8 bases identical to TRBD1. Germline V gene lookup returns CDR1 SGHRS and CDR2 YFSETQ. Trimming took 0 bases from V and 6 from J; bases not matched to a gene: 4. CDR3 length equals 14 residues. The CDR3 DNA reads as TGCGCCAGCAGCTTGGGGGACAGGCACGATGGCTACACCTTC. Its protein is CASSLGDRHDGYTF.

This clonotype was seen a handful of times. The conserved final phenylalanine or tryptophan is absent from the CDR3, which likely points to a read error. The V and J genes are TRBV7-9 and TRBJ2-1; possible D gene TRBD1, 6 bases. There are 15 residues in the CDR3. Germline V lookup: CDR1 SEHNR, CDR2 FQNEAQ (reference sequence). Trimming left V 1 base short and J 3 bases short, with 10 bases between. The CDR3 spells CASSLEQGGYNEQFV. For the CDR3, the DNA is TGTGCCAGCAGCTTAGAGCAAGGGGGCTACAATGAGCAGTTCGTC.

This clonotype was counted many times. The rearrangement joins TRBV4-3 to TRBJ1-4; D is undetermined. Trimming took off 0 bases at V and 7 bases at J, with 9 bases between the two ends. The CDR3 is 14 amino acids. Looked up from germline, CDR1 is LGHNA and CDR2 is YSLEER. The CDR3 nucleotides read TGCGCCAGCAGCCAAGAGCTTGCTGGTGAAAAACTGTTTTTT. Translating gives CASSQELAGEKLFF.

This rearrangement joins TRBV12-3 or TRBV12-4 to TRBJ1-1; D gene uncertain. The CDR3 has 15 residues. The V end lost 5 bases, the J end lost 6 bases, and 19 bases lay between the germline ends. The CDR3 reads CASSTGTHHAAEAFF. CDR3 in DNA: TGTGCCAGCAGTACGGGAACGCACCACGCGGCTGAAGCTTTCTTT.